What follows are 24 T cell receptor beta chains derived from one specimen sequenced in a study of Ad26.COV2.S vaccination and SARS-CoV-2 variants. The data were produced by immunoSEQ multiplex PCR, yet TCRdb's version contains in-frame clones alone and is incomplete. The sample shows about 350,000 clones, about 85% of them seen only once. The treatment here: about 20 received Ad26.COV2.S at low or high dose, single or two shots; about 5 received placebo; per-sample allocation not given. It was on day 63 after the first vaccine or placebo injection that samples were taken. This material consisted of peripheral blood, taken in a trial of Ad26.COV2.S vaccine versus placebo. These receptors were taken from a person aged 18 to 65 who received the Ad26.COV2.S COVID-19 vaccine or a placebo.

J is TRBJ1-3 and V is TRBV9; TRBD1 matches 7 bases. The CDR3 consists of 17 residues. V shed 4 bases, J shed 0 bases, and the junction held 10 bases outside the gene matches. Per the germline V gene, CDR1 is SGDLS and CDR2 is YYNGEE. In nucleotides, the CDR3 is TGTGCCAGCAGCCCCAGACTCGACAGGGTCTCTGGAAACACCATATATTTT. It yields the protein CASSPRLDRVSGNTIYF.

The V and J genes are TRBV29-1 and TRBJ2-5; 8 nucleotides line up with TRBD2. Per germline, CDR1 SQVTM and CDR2 ANQGSEA. CDR3 size: 14 residues. The trim removed 6 bases at V and 2 bases at J, leaving 8 bases unmatched. Here the CDR3 DNA reads TGCAGCGTAGCCGGAGCGGGGGCTCAAGAGACCCAGTACTTC. Residues: CSVAGAGAQETQYF.

This chain joins TRBV18 and TRBJ1-1; 10 nucleotides agree with TRBD1. The CDR3 spans 17 residues. Germline CDR1 reads KGHSH; CDR2 reads LQKENI. V was clipped by 3 bases and J by 4 bases; unmatched bases: 11. The CDR3 region is CASSPDRGPAVVTEAFF. The CDR3 DNA reads TGTGCCAGCTCACCTGACAGGGGGCCCGCGGTCGTCACTGAAGCTTTCTTT.

The chain uses TRBV6-5 and TRBJ1-3; D is uncertain. Between the trimmed V and J ends, which lost 5 bases and 2 bases, there was a span of 10 bases. Germline CDR1 and CDR2: MNHEY and SVGAGI. The CDR3 length is 14 residues. The CDR3 nucleotides are TGTGCCAGCAGTAGGACGGTGGCTGGAAACACCATATATTTT. Its translation: CASSRTVAGNTIYF.

V gene TRBV14 combines with J gene TRBJ1-2; the D gene is possibly TRBD1 (6 bases). V lost 3 bases and J 14 bases, leaving 13 bases between the germline ends. The CDR3 has 11 residues. Germline V CDR1 and CDR2: SGHDN, FVKESK. This CDR3 is CASSQDRQATF. CDR3 in DNA: TGTGCCAGCAGCCAGGATAGACAGGCGACCTTC.

The chain carries TRBV30 and TRBJ1-6; a possible D gene is TRBD1 (6 bases). The CDR3 sequence is 14 residues long. Germline lookup yields CDR1 GTSNPN and CDR2 SVGIG (reference sequence). V was clipped by 5 bases and J by 4 bases, with 12 bases between them. The CDR3 reads CAWDYREYNSPLHF. The CDR3 bases are TGTGCCTGGGACTACAGGGAATATAATTCACCCCTCCACTTT.

The genes are TRBV4-3 and TRBJ2-7; D remains ambiguous. CDR1 LGHNA and CDR2 YSLEER come from the germline V gene. The CDR3 is 14 amino acids. The V end was cut by 1 base, the J end by 1 base, with 8 bases between. The CDR3 here is CASSQGPTSYEQYF. The CDR3 bases are TGCGCCAGCAGCCAAGGGCCTACATCCTACGAGCAGTACTTC.

The chain carries TRBV7-2 and TRBJ1-3; no definite D call. V shed 5 bases and J shed 7 bases, with 18 bases lying between them. This CDR3 is built from 15 residues. Germline-derived CDR1 and CDR2 are SGHTA and FQGNSA. The CDR3 DNA sequence: TGTGCCAGCAGCCCGAGGACGGCGGGGTGGAACACCATATATTTT. Encoded protein: CASSPRTAGWNTIYF.

The chain combines TRBV5-1 with TRBJ2-5; D unclear. The ends were cut back, 0 bases at V and 5 bases at J, with 5 bases in the middle. CDR1 is SGHRS and CDR2 is YFSETQ in the germline V gene. The CDR3 is made up of 12 amino acids. The CDR3 loop reads CASSLGAETQYF. The CDR3 DNA is TGCGCCAGCAGCTTGGGCGCGGAGACCCAGTACTTC.

V and J are TRBV28 and TRBJ1-1; D gene uncertain. The V end lost 4 bases, the J end lost 7 bases, and 10 bases lay between the germline ends. Germline values: CDR1 MDHEN, CDR2 SYDVKM. The CDR3 runs 12 residues. This CDR3 is CASSSLAREAFF. The CDR3 nucleotides are TGTGCCAGCAGTTCACTGGCCCGTGAAGCTTTCTTT.

The chain links TRBV5-1 to TRBJ2-3, with 9 bases matching TRBD2. The V segment lost 1 base and the J segment 2 bases; nucleotides outside the gene matches: 2. The germline V gene has CDR1 SGHRS and CDR2 YFSETQ. The CDR3 totals 15 residues. CDR3 nucleotides: TGCGCCAGCAGCTTGTTAGCGGGAGACACAGATACGCAGTATTTT. Translating gives CASSLLAGDTDTQYF. Full variable domain (outside the CDR3, taken from reference TRBV5-1 and TRBJ2-3): KAGVTQTPRYLIKTRGQQVTLSCSPISGHRSVSWYQQTPGQGLQFLFEYFSETQRNKGNFPGRFSGRQFSNSRSEMNVSTLELGDSALYLCASSLLAGDTDTQYFGPGTRLTVL.

The chain carries TRBV10-3 and TRBJ1-5, with D unclear. V was pared by 0 bases and J by 2 bases, with 14 bases between. Germline-derived CDR1 and CDR2 are ENHRY and SYGVKD. This CDR3 is 17 amino acids long. The CDR3 DNA reads TGTGCCATCAGTGAGTCAGGGAGGGTGGACGGCAATCAGCCCCAGCATTTT. It is translated as CAISESGRVDGNQPQHF.

V is TRBV30 and J is TRBJ2-1; perhaps TRBD2 as D (6 bases). Trimming shortened V by 2 bases and J by 6 bases, and 8 bases separated the two germline ends. Germline V gives CDR1 GTSNPN, CDR2 SVGIG (reference sequence). The CDR3 sequence is 12 residues long. CDR3 in DNA: TGTGCCTGGAGTCTAGCGTTCAATGAGCAGTTCTTC. Its translation is CAWSLAFNEQFF.

V and J are TRBV21-1 and TRBJ2-7; TRBD1, the D gene given by the table, was not confirmed from the DNA. TRBV21-1 is reported as a pseudogene. The CDR3 is 15 residues long. The CDR3 loop reads CASTTGGPDPGSQYF. The DNA for the CDR3 is TGTGCCAGCACGACAGGGGGCCCGGACCCTGGGTCGCAGTACTTC.

The rearrangement joins TRBV4-2 to TRBJ1-2; 8 bases fit TRBD1. Per germline, CDR1 LGHNA and CDR2 YNFKEQ. This CDR3 contains 16 residues. The J segment lost 4 bases and the V segment lost 0 bases, leaving 7 bases of the junction unmatched. CDR3 nucleotide sequence: TGTGCCAGCAGCCAAGAGGCCAATGACAGGGGCTATGGCTACACCTTC. It encodes CASSQEANDRGYGYTF.

The CDR3 DNA reads as TGTGCCAGCAGGGACACGGATCAAGAGACCCAGTACTTC. Encoded protein: CASRDTDQETQYF. This chain links TRBV12-3 or TRBV12-4 with TRBJ2-5; TRBD1 might be the D (5 bases). CDR3 length: 13 amino acids. With 6 bases removed from V and 2 bases from J, the gap between germline ends came to 10 bases.

The chain joins TRBV12-5 to TRBJ2-5; 8 nucleotides agree with TRBD1. The CDR3 totals 14 residues. Per germline, CDR1 LGHNT and CDR2 FRNRAP. J was trimmed by 10 bases and V by 6 bases; bases with no gene match: 13. CDR3 DNA: TGTGCTAGTGGCTCAGGACAGGGAGTTGAGGACCAGTACTTC. Its protein product is CASGSGQGVEDQYF.

The CDR3 protein is CASSGRQGSFWEQYF. Here the CDR3 DNA reads TGTGCCAGCAGTGGGAGACAGGGGTCCTTTTGGGAGCAGTACTTC. The rearrangement joins TRBV25-1 to TRBJ2-7; 8 bases line up with TRBD1. The CDR3 consists of 15 residues. J gave up 7 bases and V 4 bases, and 12 bases lay outside the gene matches. CDR1 is MGHDK and CDR2 is SYGVNS in the germline V gene.

The CDR3 reads CASSQVQTPSGNTIYF. In nucleotides, the CDR3 is TGTGCCAGCAGCCAGGTACAGACGCCCTCTGGAAACACCATATATTTT. This chain uses TRBV3-1 (or the pseudogene TRBV3-2) with TRBJ1-3; no clear D. Germline V gives CDR1 LGHDT, CDR2 YNNKEL (reference sequence). Trimming stripped 3 bases from V and 0 bases from J, with 12 bases between. This CDR3 spans 16 amino acids.

The rearrangement uses TRBV7-9 and TRBJ1-5, with D tentatively TRBD1 (5 bases). The CDR3 extends over 14 amino acids. V was pared by 0 bases and J by 11 bases, with 14 bases between. Germline values: CDR1 SEHNR, CDR2 FQNEAQ (reference sequence). CDR3: CASSLAGGLESQHF. The DNA for the CDR3 is TGTGCCAGCAGCTTAGCGGGGGGTCTTGAGTCCCAGCATTTT.

The chain links TRBV27 to TRBJ1-1; D is unresolved. Germline V CDR1 and CDR2: MNHEY, SMNVEV (reference sequence). The CDR3 spans 13 residues. V was clipped by 5 bases and J by 3 bases, with 10 bases between them. The CDR3: CASSPRVYTEAFF. DNA of the CDR3: TGTGCCAGCAGTCCCCGGGTTTACACTGAAGCTTTCTTT.

This chain uses TRBV4-2 with TRBJ1-5, with TRBD1 matching over 9 bases. J gave up 6 bases and V 5 bases, and 8 bases lay outside the gene matches. The CDR3 runs to 15 residues. Per germline, CDR1 LGHNA and CDR2 YNFKEQ. In DNA, the CDR3 is TGTGCCAGCAGCGCGAACAGGGGGCTGGGTCAGCCCCAGCATTTT. Its protein product is CASSANRGLGQPQHF.

The chain couples TRBV6-5 to TRBJ1-5, with 10 nucleotides matching TRBD1. CDR1 and CDR2 from the germline V gene are MNHEY and SVGAGI. V trimming: 6 bases; J trimming: 6 bases; junction bases outside the gene matches: 2. The CDR3 has 13 residues. The CDR3 reads CASRRDRGQPQHF. For the CDR3, the DNA is TGTGCCAGCAGACGGGACAGGGGTCAGCCCCAGCATTTT.

This chain connects TRBV9 to TRBJ2-4, with 10 bases that match TRBD2. The CDR3 spans 15 residues. Germline values: CDR1 SGDLS, CDR2 YYNGEE. V lost 0 bases to trimming and J lost 10 bases; unmatched junction nucleotides: 7. The CDR3 sequence: CASSVERGGEMIQYF. DNA of the CDR3: TGTGCCAGCAGCGTAGAGCGGGGGGGTGAAATGATTCAGTACTTC.